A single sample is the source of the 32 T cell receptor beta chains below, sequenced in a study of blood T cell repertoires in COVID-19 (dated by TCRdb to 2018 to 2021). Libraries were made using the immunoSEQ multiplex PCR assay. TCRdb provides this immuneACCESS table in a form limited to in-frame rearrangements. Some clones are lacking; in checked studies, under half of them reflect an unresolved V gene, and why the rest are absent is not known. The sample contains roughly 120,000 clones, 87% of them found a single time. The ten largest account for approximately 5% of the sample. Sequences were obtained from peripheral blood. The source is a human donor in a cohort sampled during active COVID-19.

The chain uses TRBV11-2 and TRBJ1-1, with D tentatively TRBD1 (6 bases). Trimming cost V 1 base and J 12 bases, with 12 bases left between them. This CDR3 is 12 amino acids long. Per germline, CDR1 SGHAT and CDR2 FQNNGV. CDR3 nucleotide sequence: TGTGCCAGCAGCTTAGTATCGACAGGAACTTTCTTT. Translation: CASSLVSTGTFF.

The chain's CDR3 is CASSLGGTGALLYGYTF. In DNA form, the CDR3 reads TGTGCCAGCAGCTTAGGGGGGACTGGAGCACTCCTTTATGGCTACACCTTC. This chain links TRBV7-3 with TRBJ1-2; tentatively, D is TRBD1 (5 bases). CDR3 length equals 17 residues. CDR1 and CDR2 (germline): SGHTA, FQGTGA. V gave up 2 bases and J gave up 5 bases, with 21 bases separating them.

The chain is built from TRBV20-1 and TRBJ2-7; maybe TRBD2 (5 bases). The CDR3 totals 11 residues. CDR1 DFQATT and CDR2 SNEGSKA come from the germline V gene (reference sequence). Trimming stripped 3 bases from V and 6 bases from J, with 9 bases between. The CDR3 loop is CSARDSLEQYF. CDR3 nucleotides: TGCAGTGCTAGGGACTCACTCGAGCAGTACTTC.

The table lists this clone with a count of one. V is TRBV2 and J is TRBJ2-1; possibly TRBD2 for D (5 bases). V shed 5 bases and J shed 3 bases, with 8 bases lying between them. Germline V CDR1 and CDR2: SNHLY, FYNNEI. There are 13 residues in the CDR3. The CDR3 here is CASSPGLYNEQFF. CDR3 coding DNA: TGTGCCAGCAGTCCCGGACTCTACAATGAGCAGTTCTTC.

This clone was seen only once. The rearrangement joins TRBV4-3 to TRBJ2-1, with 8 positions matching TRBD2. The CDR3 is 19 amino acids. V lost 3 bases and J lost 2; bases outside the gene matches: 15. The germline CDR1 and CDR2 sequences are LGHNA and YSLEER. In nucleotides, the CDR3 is TGCGCCAGCAGCCAGGGAGAAGGGGCGGGAGGTAACGCCTACAATGAGCAGTTCTTC. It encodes CASSQGEGAGGNAYNEQFF.

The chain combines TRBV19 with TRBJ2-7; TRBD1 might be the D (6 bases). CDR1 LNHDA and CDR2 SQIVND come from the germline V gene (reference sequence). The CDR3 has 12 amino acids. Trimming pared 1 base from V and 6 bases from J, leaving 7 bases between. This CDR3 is CASSIVGAEQYF. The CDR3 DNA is TGTGCCAGTAGTATAGTGGGGGCCGAGCAGTACTTC.

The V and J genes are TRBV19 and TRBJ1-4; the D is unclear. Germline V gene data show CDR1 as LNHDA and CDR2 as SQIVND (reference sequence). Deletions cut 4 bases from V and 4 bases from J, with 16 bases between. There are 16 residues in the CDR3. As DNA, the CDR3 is TGTGCCAGTAGTACCGGGATCCTCTATGGTAATGAAAAACTGTTTTTT. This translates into CASSTGILYGNEKLFF.

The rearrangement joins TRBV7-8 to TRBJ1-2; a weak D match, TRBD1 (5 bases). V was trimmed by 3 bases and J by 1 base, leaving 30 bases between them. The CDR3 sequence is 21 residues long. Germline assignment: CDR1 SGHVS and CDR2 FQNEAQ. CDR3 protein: CASSFRGGTGLAERLNYGYTF. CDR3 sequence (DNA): TGTGCCAGCAGCTTCCGTGGGGGTACGGGACTCGCCGAGCGGCTTAACTATGGCTACACCTTC. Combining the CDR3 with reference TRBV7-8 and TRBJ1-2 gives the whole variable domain GAGVSQSPRYKVAKRGQDVALRCDPISGHVSLFWYQQALGQGPEFLTYFQNEAQLDKSGLPSDRFFAERPEGSVSTLKIQRTQQEDSAVYLCASSFRGGTGLAERLNYGYTFGSGTRLTVV.

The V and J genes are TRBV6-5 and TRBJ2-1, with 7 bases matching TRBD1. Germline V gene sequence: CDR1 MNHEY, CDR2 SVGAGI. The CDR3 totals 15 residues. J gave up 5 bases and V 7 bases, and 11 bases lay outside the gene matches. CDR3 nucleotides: TGTGCCAGCATTAATCCTACAGGGGACAACAATGAGCAGTTCTTC. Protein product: CASINPTGDNNEQFF.

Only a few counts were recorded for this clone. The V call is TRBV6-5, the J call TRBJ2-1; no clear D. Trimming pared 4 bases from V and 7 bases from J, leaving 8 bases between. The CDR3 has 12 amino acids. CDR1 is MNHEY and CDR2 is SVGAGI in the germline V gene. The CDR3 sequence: CASSLYGNEQFF. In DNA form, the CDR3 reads TGTGCCAGCAGTTTATACGGGAATGAGCAGTTCTTC.

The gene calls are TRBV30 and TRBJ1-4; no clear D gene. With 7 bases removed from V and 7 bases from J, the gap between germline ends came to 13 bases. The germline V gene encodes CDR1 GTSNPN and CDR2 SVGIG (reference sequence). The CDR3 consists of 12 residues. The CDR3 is CAFDERSEKLFF. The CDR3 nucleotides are TGTGCCTTCGACGAGAGGAGTGAAAAACTGTTTTTT.

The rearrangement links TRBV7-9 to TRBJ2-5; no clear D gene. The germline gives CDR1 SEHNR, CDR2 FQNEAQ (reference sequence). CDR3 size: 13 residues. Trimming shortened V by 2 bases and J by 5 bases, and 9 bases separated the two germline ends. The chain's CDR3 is CASSLNGLETQYF. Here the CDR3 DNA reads TGTGCCAGCAGCTTAAATGGCCTTGAGACCCAGTACTTC.

CDR3 amino acids: CASLSQVSSYEQYF. CDR3 bases: TGTGCCAGCCTATCACAGGTTTCGTCCTACGAGCAGTACTTC. The V and J genes are TRBV2 and TRBJ2-7, with a weak D call TRBD1 (5 bases). Looked up from germline, CDR1 is SNHLY and CDR2 is FYNNEI. There are 14 residues in the CDR3. V was clipped by 8 bases and J by 1 base, with 15 bases between them. Drawing the rest from reference TRBV2 and TRBJ2-7, the complete variable domain is EPEVTQTPSHQVTQMGQEVILRCVPISNHLYFYWYRQILGQKVEFLVSFYNNEISEKSEIFDDQFSVERPDGSNFTLKIRSTKLEDSAMYFCASLSQVSSYEQYFGPGTRLTVT.

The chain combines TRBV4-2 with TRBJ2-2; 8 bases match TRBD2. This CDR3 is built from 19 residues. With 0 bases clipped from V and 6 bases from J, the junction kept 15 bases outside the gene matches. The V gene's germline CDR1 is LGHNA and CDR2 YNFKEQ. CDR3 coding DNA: TGTGCCAGCAGCCAAGAAGGCCCTTGGAGCGGGAGTTCGGCCGGGGAGCTGTTTTTT. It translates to CASSQEGPWSGSSAGELFF.

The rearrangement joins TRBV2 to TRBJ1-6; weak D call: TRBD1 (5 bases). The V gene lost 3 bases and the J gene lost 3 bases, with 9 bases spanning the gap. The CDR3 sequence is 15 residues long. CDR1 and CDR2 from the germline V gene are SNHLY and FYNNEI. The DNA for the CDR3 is TGTGCCAGCAGTGACGGGGGATACTATAATTCACCCCTCCACTTT. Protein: CASSDGGYYNSPLHF.

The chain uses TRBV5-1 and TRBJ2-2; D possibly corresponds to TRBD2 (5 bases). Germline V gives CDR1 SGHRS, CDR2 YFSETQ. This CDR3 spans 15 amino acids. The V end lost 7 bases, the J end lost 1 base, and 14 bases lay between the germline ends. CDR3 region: CASADGRVNTGELFF. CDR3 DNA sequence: TGCGCCAGCGCTGATGGGCGGGTGAACACCGGGGAGCTGTTTTTT.

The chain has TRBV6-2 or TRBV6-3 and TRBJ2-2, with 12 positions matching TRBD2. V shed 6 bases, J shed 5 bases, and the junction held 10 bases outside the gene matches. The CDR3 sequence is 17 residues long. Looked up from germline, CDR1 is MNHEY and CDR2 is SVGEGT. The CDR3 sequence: CASSPASGRARTGELFF. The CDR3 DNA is TGTGCCAGCAGCCCGGCTAGCGGGAGGGCCCGGACCGGGGAGCTGTTTTTT.

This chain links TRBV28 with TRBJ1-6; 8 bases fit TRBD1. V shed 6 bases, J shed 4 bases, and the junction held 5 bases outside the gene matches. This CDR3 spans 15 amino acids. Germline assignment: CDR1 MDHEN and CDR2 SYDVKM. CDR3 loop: CASSSTGGYNSPLHF. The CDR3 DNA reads TGTGCCAGCAGCAGCACAGGGGGGTATAATTCACCCCTCCACTTT.

In DNA form, the CDR3 reads TGTGCCAGCAGCTTTACTGGACAGGGGGCTAGCTATGGCTACACCTTC. Its protein product is CASSFTGQGASYGYTF. The chain has TRBV11-2 and TRBJ1-2, with 11 positions matching TRBD1. Germline CDR1 SGHAT, CDR2 FQNNGV. The CDR3 is 16 residues long. V was clipped by 3 bases and J by 4 bases; unmatched bases: 7.

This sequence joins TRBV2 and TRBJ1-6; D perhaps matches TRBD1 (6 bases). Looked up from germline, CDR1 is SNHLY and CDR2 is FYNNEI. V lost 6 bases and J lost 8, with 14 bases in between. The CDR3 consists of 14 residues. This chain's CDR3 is CASRGAGLYSPLHF. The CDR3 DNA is TGTGCCAGCAGGGGGGCCGGTTTATATTCACCCCTCCACTTT.

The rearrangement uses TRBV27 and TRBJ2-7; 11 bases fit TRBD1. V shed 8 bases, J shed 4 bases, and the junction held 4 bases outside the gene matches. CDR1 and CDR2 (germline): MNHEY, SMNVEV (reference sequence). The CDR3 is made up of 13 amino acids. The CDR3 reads CASGRDRGYEQYF. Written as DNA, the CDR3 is TGTGCCAGCGGGCGGGACAGGGGGTACGAGCAGTACTTC.

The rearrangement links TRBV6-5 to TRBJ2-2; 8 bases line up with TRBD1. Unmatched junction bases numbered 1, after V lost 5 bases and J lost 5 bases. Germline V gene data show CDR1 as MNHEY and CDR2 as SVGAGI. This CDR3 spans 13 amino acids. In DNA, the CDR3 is TGTGCCAGCAGTACAGGGGGGACCGGGGAGCTGTTTTTT. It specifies CASSTGGTGELFF.

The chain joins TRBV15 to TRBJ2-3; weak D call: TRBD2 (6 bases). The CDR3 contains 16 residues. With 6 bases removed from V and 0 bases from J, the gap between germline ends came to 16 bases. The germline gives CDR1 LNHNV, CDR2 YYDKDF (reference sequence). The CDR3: CATRSGVDLSTDTQYF. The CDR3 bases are TGTGCCACCAGATCGGGAGTCGATCTCAGCACAGATACGCAGTATTTT.

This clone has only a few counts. DNA of the CDR3: TGTGCCAGCAGCAAAGGCAGGGGGTTAAGTGACGAGCAGTACTTC. It encodes CASSKGRGLSDEQYF. The chain combines TRBV4-2 with TRBJ2-7; 7 bases align to TRBD1. V was clipped by 5 bases and J by 5 bases; unmatched bases: 12. Looked up from germline, CDR1 is LGHNA and CDR2 is YNFKEQ. This CDR3 region has 15 residues.

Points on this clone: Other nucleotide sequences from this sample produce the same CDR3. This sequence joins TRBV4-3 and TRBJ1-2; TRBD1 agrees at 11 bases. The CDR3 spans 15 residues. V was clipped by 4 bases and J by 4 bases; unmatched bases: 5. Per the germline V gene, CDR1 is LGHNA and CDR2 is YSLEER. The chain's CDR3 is CASSPGTGGVYGYTF. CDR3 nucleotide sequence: TGCGCCAGCAGCCCCGGGACAGGGGGTGTCTATGGCTACACCTTC.

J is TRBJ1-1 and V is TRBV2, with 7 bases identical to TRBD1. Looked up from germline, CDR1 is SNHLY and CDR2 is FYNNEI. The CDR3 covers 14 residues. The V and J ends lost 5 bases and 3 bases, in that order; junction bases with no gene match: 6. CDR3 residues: CASSRQGSYTEAFF. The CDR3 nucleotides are TGTGCCAGCAGTCGACAGGGCTCCTACACTGAAGCTTTCTTT.

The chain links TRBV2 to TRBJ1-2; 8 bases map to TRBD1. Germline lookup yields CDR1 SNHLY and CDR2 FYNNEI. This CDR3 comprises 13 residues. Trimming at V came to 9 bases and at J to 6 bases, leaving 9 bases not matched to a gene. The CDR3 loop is CASTWQGANGYTF. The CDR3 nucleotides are TGTGCCAGTACTTGGCAGGGGGCGAATGGCTACACCTTC.

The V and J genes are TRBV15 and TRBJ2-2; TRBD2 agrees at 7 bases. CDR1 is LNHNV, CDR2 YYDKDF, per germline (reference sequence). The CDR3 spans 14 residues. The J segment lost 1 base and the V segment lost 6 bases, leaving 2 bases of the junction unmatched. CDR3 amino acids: CATRGGGNTGELFF. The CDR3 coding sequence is TGTGCCACCAGAGGCGGGGGGAACACCGGGGAGCTGTTTTTT.

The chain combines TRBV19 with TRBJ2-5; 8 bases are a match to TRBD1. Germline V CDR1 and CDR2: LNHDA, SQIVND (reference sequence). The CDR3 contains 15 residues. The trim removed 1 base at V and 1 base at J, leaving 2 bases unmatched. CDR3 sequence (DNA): TGTGCCAGTAGTATAGCACAGGGGGTCCAAGAGACCCAGTACTTC. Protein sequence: CASSIAQGVQETQYF.

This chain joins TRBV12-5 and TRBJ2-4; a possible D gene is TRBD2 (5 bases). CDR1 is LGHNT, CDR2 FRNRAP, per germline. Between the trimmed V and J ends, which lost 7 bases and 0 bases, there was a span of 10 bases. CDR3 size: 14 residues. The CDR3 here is CASALGLAKNIQYF. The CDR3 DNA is TGTGCTAGTGCCCTTGGACTAGCCAAAAACATTCAGTACTTC.

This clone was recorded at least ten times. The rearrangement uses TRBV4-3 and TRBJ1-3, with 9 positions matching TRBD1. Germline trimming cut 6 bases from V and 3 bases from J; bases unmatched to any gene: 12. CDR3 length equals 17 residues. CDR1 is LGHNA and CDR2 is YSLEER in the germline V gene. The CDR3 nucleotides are TGCGCCAGCAGGGATGTAACAGGGGGCGCGGGTGGAAACACCATATATTTT. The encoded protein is CASRDVTGGAGGNTIYF.

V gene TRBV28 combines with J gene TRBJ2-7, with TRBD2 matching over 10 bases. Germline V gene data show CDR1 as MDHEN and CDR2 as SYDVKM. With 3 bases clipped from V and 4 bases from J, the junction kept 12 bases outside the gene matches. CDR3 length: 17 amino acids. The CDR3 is CASSLIAGGPWSYEQYF. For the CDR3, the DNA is TGTGCCAGCAGTTTGATAGCGGGAGGACCTTGGTCATACGAGCAGTACTTC.